Each of the 29 T cell receptor beta chains below was sequenced from the same sample in a study of OX40 agonist ivuxolimab in advanced cancers. The method was immunoSEQ multiplex PCR; TCRdb's version includes in-frame clones alone and lacks a portion of them. The data hold roughly 83,000 clones, with roughly 84% observed a single time. The material was CD4+ or CD8+ T cells sorted from blood, obtained in a trial of the OX40 agonist ivuxolimab. The receptors originated from an adult with an advanced solid tumor such as melanoma, head and neck, liver or kidney cancer.

By sample fraction, this clone is medium-sized. This chain joins TRBV4-3 and TRBJ2-1, with D perhaps matching TRBD1 or TRBD2 (6 bases each). Germline assignment: CDR1 LGHNA and CDR2 YSLEER. V shed 2 bases and J shed 10 bases, with 15 bases lying between them. The CDR3 runs to 14 residues. CDR3 coding DNA: TGCGCCAGCAGCCAACTGTCGGGGGCGGGCGAGCAGTTCTTC. Translated: CASSQLSGAGEQFF.

This sequence joins TRBV19 and TRBJ2-3; the D call may be TRBD1 or TRBD2 (5 bases each). The CDR3 extends over 14 amino acids. The germline V gene encodes CDR1 LNHDA and CDR2 SQIVND (reference sequence). V lost 3 bases, J lost 5 bases, and 12 bases lay in between. CDR3 sequence: CASSIGWGKDTQYF. CDR3 DNA sequence: TGTGCCAGTAGTATTGGCTGGGGGAAAGATACGCAGTATTTT.

The gene calls are TRBV5-8 and TRBJ1-2; TRBD1 might be the D (5 bases). V lost 1 base and J 7 bases, leaving 14 bases between the germline ends. In germline, CDR1 is SGHTS, CDR2 YDEGEE. The CDR3 is 14 residues long. CDR3 sequence (DNA): TGTGCCAGCAGCTTGTTCCAGGGAGCCGGTGGCTACACCTTC. It yields the protein CASSLFQGAGGYTF.

The chain couples TRBV9 to TRBJ1-1, with TRBD1 as a possible D gene (5 bases). Germline V lookup: CDR1 SGDLS, CDR2 YYNGEE. Between the trimmed V and J ends, which lost 0 bases and 9 bases, there was a span of 18 bases. The CDR3 is 15 amino acids. The CDR3 sequence: CASSVDWGPRAKAFF. DNA for the CDR3: TGTGCCAGCAGCGTAGACTGGGGCCCCAGAGCAAAAGCTTTCTTT. Looking up the rest from reference TRBV9 and TRBJ1-1 gives the full variable domain: DSGVTQTPKHLITATGQRVTLRCSPRSGDLSVYWYQQSLDQGLQFLIQYYNGEERAKGNILERFSAQQFPDLHSELNLSSLELGDSALYFCASSVDWGPRAKAFFGQGTRLTVV.

The rearrangement links TRBV5-6 to TRBJ2-5; perhaps TRBD1 as D (6 bases). In germline, CDR1 is SGHDT, CDR2 YYEEEE. The ends were cut back, 2 bases at V and 3 bases at J, with 8 bases in the middle. The CDR3 loop spans 13 amino acids. The DNA of the CDR3 is TGTGCCAGCAGCTTTAACAGGGAAGAGACCCAGTACTTC. This encodes CASSFNREETQYF.

This rearrangement joins TRBV18 to TRBJ2-7; 9 bases align to TRBD1. The CDR3 contains 13 residues. V lost 3 bases and J lost 6; bases outside the gene matches: 3. The V gene's germline CDR1 is KGHSH and CDR2 LQKENI. The CDR3 protein is CASSPRTGVEQYF. The CDR3 region has the DNA TGTGCCAGCTCACCCAGGACAGGGGTCGAGCAGTACTTC.

The DNA for the CDR3 is TGTGCCAGCAGCTCCTCGGTCTCTTGGGACACTGAAGCTTTCTTT. Encoded protein: CASSSSVSWDTEAFF. The rearrangement uses TRBV11-1 and TRBJ1-1, with D uncertain. V was clipped by 4 bases and J by 3 bases, with 15 bases between them. Germline CDR1 reads SGHAT; CDR2 reads FQDESV (reference sequence). This CDR3 spans 15 amino acids.

This rearrangement joins TRBV5-1 to TRBJ2-1; TRBD1 might be the D (6 bases). The V end was cut by 5 bases, the J end by 5 bases, with 11 bases between. There are 13 residues in the CDR3. Germline values: CDR1 SGHRS, CDR2 YFSETQ. The CDR3: CASRRGINNEQFF. Here the CDR3 DNA reads TGCGCCAGCAGGAGGGGGATTAACAATGAGCAGTTCTTC. The full variable domain, its missing parts supplied by reference TRBV5-1 and TRBJ2-1, is KAGVTQTPRYLIKTRGQQVTLSCSPISGHRSVSWYQQTPGQGLQFLFEYFSETQRNKGNFPGRFSGRQFSNSRSEMNVSTLELGDSALYLCASRRGINNEQFFGPGTRLTVL.

The CDR3 sequence is CASSPTRTVTEAFF. Here the CDR3 DNA reads TGCGCCAGCAGCCCTACCCGGACAGTCACTGAAGCTTTCTTT. The chain carries TRBV4-1 and TRBJ1-1; TRBD1 is a possible D gene (6 bases). The CDR3 is 14 residues long. The germline V gene encodes CDR1 MGHRA and CDR2 YSYEKL. Trimming removed 4 bases at V and 4 bases at J, with 13 bases between.

This clone has more than one count but fewer than ten. The chain joins TRBV7-9 to TRBJ2-3, with 8 positions matching TRBD2. CDR1 is SEHNR and CDR2 is FQNEAQ in the germline V gene (reference sequence). V lost 5 bases and J lost 1; bases outside the gene matches: 11. The CDR3 is 17 residues long. CDR3 loop: CASSPADGRERTDTQYF. For the CDR3, the DNA is TGTGCCAGCAGCCCTGCGGACGGGAGGGAGCGCACAGATACGCAGTATTTT.

This chain links TRBV27 with TRBJ2-3; 14 nucleotides line up with TRBD2. Per the germline V gene, CDR1 is MNHEY and CDR2 is SMNVEV (reference sequence). The CDR3 consists of 17 residues. V shed 5 bases and J 6 bases; nucleotides not matched to a gene: 10. The CDR3 region is CASSPRLAGGLRDTQYF. The CDR3 nucleotides read TGTGCCAGCAGTCCGAGACTAGCGGGGGGGCTCCGGGATACGCAGTATTTT.

The chain carries TRBV12-5 and TRBJ2-1; D not certain. The CDR3 has 13 residues. Germline lookup yields CDR1 LGHNT and CDR2 FRNRAP. Between the trimmed V and J ends, which lost 4 bases and 4 bases, there was a span of 8 bases. CDR3 coding DNA: TGTGCTAGTGGTTCCCCCGTGTACAATGAGCAGTTCTTC. It encodes CASGSPVYNEQFF.

The gene calls are TRBV6-1 and TRBJ2-1; D is possibly TRBD1 (6 bases). The CDR3 loop spans 14 amino acids. CDR1 and CDR2 from the germline V gene are MNHNS and SASEGT. V dropped 6 bases and J dropped 0 bases, with 9 bases sitting between them. The CDR3 protein is CASRDRSSYNEQFF. In DNA, the CDR3 is TGTGCCAGCAGGGACAGAAGCTCCTACAATGAGCAGTTCTTC.

The V call is TRBV7-2, the J call TRBJ2-2, with D maybe TRBD2 (6 bases). This CDR3 has 15 amino acids. Germline values: CDR1 SGHTA, CDR2 FQGNSA. The V and J ends lost 0 bases and 6 bases respectively, with 11 bases between them. CDR3 bases: TGTGCCAGCAGCTTAGCGGGGCGGGGCGCCGGGGAGCTGTTTTTT. Its translation: CASSLAGRGAGELFF.

The rearrangement joins TRBV6-5 to TRBJ2-3; 11 bases are shared with TRBD1. Unmatched junction bases numbered 5, after V lost 5 bases and J lost 4 bases. The CDR3 is 15 amino acids. Per the germline V gene, CDR1 is MNHEY and CDR2 is SVGAGI. The DNA of the CDR3 is TGTGCCAGCAGTGTAGGGACAGGGGGTCCAGATACGCAGTATTTT. It encodes CASSVGTGGPDTQYF.

This clone was observed a handful of times. V usage is TRBV7-9 and J usage is TRBJ1-2; 8 bases are a match to TRBD1. The germline V gene encodes CDR1 SEHNR and CDR2 FQNEAQ (reference sequence). The CDR3 has 14 residues. V was pared by 5 bases and J by 5 bases, with 7 bases of the junction left unmatched. CDR3: CASSPGTGGYGYTF. The CDR3 DNA reads as TGTGCCAGCAGCCCTGGGACAGGTGGTTATGGCTACACCTTC.

V is TRBV6-6 and J is TRBJ1-5; D not resolved. The CDR3 spans 11 residues. V was pared by 3 bases and J by 12 bases, with 9 bases between. Germline loops: CDR1 MNHNY, CDR2 SVGAGI (reference sequence). In DNA, the CDR3 is TGTGCCAGCAGTTATGGAGATATCCAGCATTTT. As protein: CASSYGDIQHF.

V usage is TRBV4-1 and J usage is TRBJ2-1, with TRBD1 matching over 8 bases. There are 16 residues in the CDR3. Losses at the gene ends were 0 bases for V and 1 base for J; bases not matched to a gene: 2. Germline CDR1 is MGHRA and CDR2 is YSYEKL. In DNA form, the CDR3 reads TGCGCCAGCAGCCAAGAGGGGACAGGTTCCTACAATGAGCAGTTCTTC. As protein: CASSQEGTGSYNEQFF.

The rearrangement uses TRBV6-1 and TRBJ1-1, with 7 bases lining up with TRBD1. With 10 bases clipped from V and 6 bases from J, the junction kept 8 bases outside the gene matches. Germline CDR1 reads MNHNS; CDR2 reads SASEGT. The CDR3 is 12 amino acids. CDR3 loop: CAIQGVPAEAFF. In nucleotides, the CDR3 is TGTGCCATCCAGGGGGTCCCCGCTGAAGCTTTCTTT.

Remarks on this clone: Other DNA sequences of this sample code for an identical CDR3. The V and J genes are TRBV30 and TRBJ2-1; D tentatively reads TRBD1 or TRBD2 (6 bases each). Germline CDR1 and CDR2: GTSNPN and SVGIG (reference sequence). This CDR3 has 13 residues. Trimming shortened V by 5 bases and J by 10 bases, and 18 bases separated the two germline ends. The CDR3, as DNA: TGTGCCTGGTCCAGGGGCGGGGTGGGGGAGCAGTTCTTC. Encoded protein: CAWSRGGVGEQFF.

The chain couples TRBV19 to TRBJ1-2, with a tentative D call TRBD1 (6 bases). The CDR3 sequence is 13 residues long. V was shortened by 6 bases and J by 2 bases, with 10 bases between the two germline ends. The germline gives CDR1 LNHDA, CDR2 SQIVND (reference sequence). Here the CDR3 reads CASSLTGNYGYTF. The CDR3 DNA follows: TGTGCCAGTAGCCTGACAGGCAACTATGGCTACACCTTC.

V and J are TRBV11-3 and TRBJ2-1; D perhaps matches TRBD2 (5 bases). Germline V gene data show CDR1 as SGHNT and CDR2 as YENEEA. CDR3 length: 16 residues. V lost 1 base to trimming and J lost 2 bases, with 12 bases between them. In nucleotides, the CDR3 is TGTGCCAGCAGCTTAGTTGCGGGCGCCACCTACAATGAGCAGTTCTTC. Its protein is CASSLVAGATYNEQFF.

CDR3 DNA sequence: TGTGCCAGCGACCGACAGGGACGGGCCTACGAGCAGTACTTC. Its translation is CASDRQGRAYEQYF. The rearrangement uses TRBV2 and TRBJ2-7; 7 bases line up with TRBD1. The CDR3 is 14 residues long. CDR1 and CDR2 (germline): SNHLY, FYNNEI. V lost 8 bases and J lost 2; bases outside the gene matches: 9. The whole variable domain, filled in from reference TRBV2 and TRBJ2-7, reads EPEVTQTPSHQVTQMGQEVILRCVPISNHLYFYWYRQILGQKVEFLVSFYNNEISEKSEIFDDQFSVERPDGSNFTLKIRSTKLEDSAMYFCASDRQGRAYEQYFGPGTRLTVT.

The chain employs TRBV20-1 and TRBJ2-5; D not certain. Trimming stripped 6 bases from V and 5 bases from J, with 7 bases between. The CDR3 extends over 10 amino acids. In germline, CDR1 is DFQATT, CDR2 SNEGSKA (reference sequence). CDR3 sequence reads: CSAQRETQYF. CDR3 bases: TGCAGTGCGCAAAGGGAGACCCAGTACTTC.

The V gene is TRBV5-1, the J gene TRBJ2-7; 10 bases align to TRBD2. V lost 4 bases and J lost 3; bases outside the gene matches: 4. The germline gives CDR1 SGHRS, CDR2 YFSETQ. This CDR3 comprises 14 residues. CDR3 residues: CASSRTSGIYEQYF. The CDR3, as DNA: TGCGCCAGCAGCCGGACTAGCGGTATCTACGAGCAGTACTTC.

This clone was counted a few times. The chain couples TRBV19 to TRBJ1-2; 12 bases fit TRBD1. In germline, CDR1 is LNHDA, CDR2 SQIVND (reference sequence). This CDR3 is 16 amino acids long. Trimming at V came to 3 bases and at J to 2 bases, leaving 4 bases not matched to a gene. CDR3 DNA: TGTGCCAGTAGTATGGGACAGGGGGCCGGGAACTATGGCTACACCTTC. This codes for CASSMGQGAGNYGYTF.

The V call is TRBV19, the J call TRBJ2-4; the match to TRBD1 covers 10 bases. CDR1 LNHDA and CDR2 SQIVND come from the germline V gene (reference sequence). The CDR3 consists of 16 residues. V lost 3 bases and J lost 1; bases outside the gene matches: 3. The CDR3 protein is CASSIGDRGAKNIQYF. CDR3 in DNA: TGTGCCAGTAGTATTGGGGACAGGGGTGCCAAAAACATTCAGTACTTC.

CDR3 coding DNA: TGTGCCAGCAGCTTGCTGATGGGGGCTGAAAAACTGTTTTTT. Translation: CASSLLMGAEKLFF. The rearrangement links TRBV5-5 to TRBJ1-4, with D maybe TRBD1 (6 bases). Trimming removed 1 base from V and 7 bases from J, with 11 bases in between. Per germline, CDR1 SGHKS and CDR2 YYEKEE (reference sequence). CDR3 length equals 14 residues.

The rearrangement uses TRBV6-6 and TRBJ1-4, with TRBD1 matching 8 bases. Germline assignment: CDR1 MNHNY and CDR2 SVGAGI (reference sequence). The junction had 4 bases not matched to a gene; V was cut back by 4 bases and J by 6 bases. This CDR3 region has 14 residues. The CDR3 loop is CASSSSDRDEKLFF. The DNA of the CDR3 is TGTGCCAGCAGTTCCTCGGACAGGGATGAAAAACTGTTTTTT.